This TCR beta chain was identified during a study of blood T cell repertoires in COVID-19. Original processing notes: Estimation of nucleated cell counts was performed using reference gene primer amplification. Using immunoSEQ multiplex PCR, the repertoire was profiled, and TCRdb retains in-frame clones only, with some absent. V, J and clone size reflect that table, while D and trimming were determined from the DNA. The repertoire holds approximately 410,000 clones, about nine tenths seen once, with almost 1.5% in the top ten. The V gene lost 6 bases and the J gene lost 9 bases, with 15 bases spanning the gap. The germline CDR1 and CDR2 sequences are SGHAT and FQNNGV. This CDR3 has 13 residues.

The material sequenced was peripheral blood. This clonotype was obtained from a woman aged 25 to 39 with active or convalescent COVID-19. The genes are TRBV11-2 and TRBJ2-1; D possibly corresponds to TRBD1 (6 bases). This CDR3 reads CASSWDIRGEQFF. The CDR3 region has the DNA TGTGCCAGCAGTTGGGACATCCGGGGTGAGCAGTTCTTC.